This T cell receptor beta chain originates from a study of blood T cell repertoires in COVID-19. The study drew participants aged 18 to 89 years from about two dozen US areas. Participants were placed into cohorts based on the clinical history they reported. Authors' methods: By means of reference gene primer amplification, nucleated cell counts were estimated. Repertoires were generated with immunoSEQ multiplex PCR, while TCRdb's copy carries only in-frame clones and drops some. V, J and clone size were drawn from that table, and D and trimming were deduced from the DNA. The table records a few hundred thousand clones, roughly 87% of them present only once. Germline V gives CDR1 SGHRS, CDR2 YFSETQ. This CDR3 is built from 15 residues. After removal of 5 bases from V and 4 bases from J, the junction contained 3 bases not matched to a gene.

This receptor was identified in a woman in her 30s who had recovered from COVID-19. This chain uses TRBV5-1 with TRBJ2-2, with 12 bases lining up with TRBD2. Material: PBMCs or T cells enriched from blood (not recorded which). The CDR3 DNA reads TGCGCCAGCAGGGTGGGACTAGCGGGCACCGGGGAGCTGTTTTTT. It is translated as CASRVGLAGTGELFF. Full variable domain (remainder filled in from reference TRBV5-1 and TRBJ2-2): KAGVTQTPRYLIKTRGQQVTLSCSPISGHRSVSWYQQTPGQGLQFLFEYFSETQRNKGNFPGRFSGRQFSNSRSEMNVSTLELGDSALYLCASRVGLAGTGELFFGEGSRLTVL.